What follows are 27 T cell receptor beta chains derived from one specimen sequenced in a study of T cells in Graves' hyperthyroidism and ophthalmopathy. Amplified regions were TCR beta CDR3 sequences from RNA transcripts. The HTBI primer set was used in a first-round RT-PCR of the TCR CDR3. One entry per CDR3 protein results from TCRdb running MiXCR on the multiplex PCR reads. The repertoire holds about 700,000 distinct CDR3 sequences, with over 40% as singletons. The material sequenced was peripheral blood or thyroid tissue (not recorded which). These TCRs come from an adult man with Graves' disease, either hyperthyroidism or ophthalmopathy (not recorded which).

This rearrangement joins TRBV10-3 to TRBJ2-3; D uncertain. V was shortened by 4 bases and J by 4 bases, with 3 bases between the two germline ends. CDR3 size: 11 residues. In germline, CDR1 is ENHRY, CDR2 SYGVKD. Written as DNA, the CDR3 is TGTGCCATCAGTGGAGCAGATACGCAGTATTTT. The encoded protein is CAISGADTQYF.

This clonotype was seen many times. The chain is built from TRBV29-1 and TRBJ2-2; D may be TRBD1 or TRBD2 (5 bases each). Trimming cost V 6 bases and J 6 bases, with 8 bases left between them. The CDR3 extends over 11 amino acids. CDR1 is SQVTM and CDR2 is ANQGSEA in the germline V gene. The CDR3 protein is CSVGVAGELFF. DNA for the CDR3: TGCAGCGTGGGGGTGGCCGGGGAGCTGTTTTTT.

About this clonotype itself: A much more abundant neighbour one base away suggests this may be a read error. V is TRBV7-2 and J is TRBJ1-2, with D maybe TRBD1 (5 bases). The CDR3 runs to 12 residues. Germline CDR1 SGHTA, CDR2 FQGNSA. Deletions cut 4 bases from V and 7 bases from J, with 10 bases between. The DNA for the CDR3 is TGTGCCAGCAGCTACGCAGGGCTTGGCTACACCTTC. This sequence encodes CASSYAGLGYTF.

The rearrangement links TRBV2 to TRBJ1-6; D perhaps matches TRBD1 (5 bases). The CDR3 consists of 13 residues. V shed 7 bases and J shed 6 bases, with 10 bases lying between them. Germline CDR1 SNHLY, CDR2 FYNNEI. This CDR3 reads CASKLGLNSPLHF. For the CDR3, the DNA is TGTGCCAGCAAGTTGGGGCTTAATTCACCCCTCCACTTT.

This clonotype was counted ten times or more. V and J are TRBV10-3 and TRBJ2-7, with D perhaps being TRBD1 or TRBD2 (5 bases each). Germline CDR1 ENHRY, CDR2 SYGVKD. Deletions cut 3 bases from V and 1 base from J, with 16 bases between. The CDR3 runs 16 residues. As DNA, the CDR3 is TGTGCCATCAGTGATGGGAGTGGACACCAGTCCTACGAGCAGTACTTC. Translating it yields CAISDGSGHQSYEQYF.

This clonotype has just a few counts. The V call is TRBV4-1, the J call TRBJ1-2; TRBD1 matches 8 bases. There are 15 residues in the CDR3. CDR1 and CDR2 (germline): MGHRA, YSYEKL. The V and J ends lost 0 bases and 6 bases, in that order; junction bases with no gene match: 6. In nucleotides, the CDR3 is TGCGCCAGCAGCCAAGATTACCAGGGGGCGGATGGCTACACCTTC. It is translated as CASSQDYQGADGYTF.

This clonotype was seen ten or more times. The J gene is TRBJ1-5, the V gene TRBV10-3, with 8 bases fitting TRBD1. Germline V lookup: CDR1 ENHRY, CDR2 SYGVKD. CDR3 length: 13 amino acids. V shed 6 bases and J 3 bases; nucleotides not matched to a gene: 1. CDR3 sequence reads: CAIRTGDNQPQHF. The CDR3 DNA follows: TGTGCCATCAGGACAGGGGACAATCAGCCCCAGCATTTT.

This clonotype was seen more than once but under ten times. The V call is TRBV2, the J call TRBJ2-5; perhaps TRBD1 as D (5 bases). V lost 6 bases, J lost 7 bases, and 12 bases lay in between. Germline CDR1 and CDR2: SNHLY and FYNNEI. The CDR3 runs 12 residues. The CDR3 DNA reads TGTGCCAGCAGATCCAGGGCCGGGACCCAGTACTTC. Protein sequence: CASRSRAGTQYF.

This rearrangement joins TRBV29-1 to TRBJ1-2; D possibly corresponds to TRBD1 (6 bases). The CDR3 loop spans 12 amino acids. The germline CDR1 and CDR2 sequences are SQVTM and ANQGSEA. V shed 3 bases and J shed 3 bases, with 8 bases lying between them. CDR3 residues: CSVDWTDYGYTF. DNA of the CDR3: TGCAGCGTTGACTGGACAGACTATGGCTACACCTTC.

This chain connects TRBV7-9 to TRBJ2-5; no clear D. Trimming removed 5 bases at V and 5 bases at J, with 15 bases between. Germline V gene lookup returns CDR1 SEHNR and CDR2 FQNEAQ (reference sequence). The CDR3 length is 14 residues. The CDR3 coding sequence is TGTGCCAGCAGCCTAGTGGGTCGGAGCGAGACCCAGTACTTC. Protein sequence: CASSLVGRSETQYF.

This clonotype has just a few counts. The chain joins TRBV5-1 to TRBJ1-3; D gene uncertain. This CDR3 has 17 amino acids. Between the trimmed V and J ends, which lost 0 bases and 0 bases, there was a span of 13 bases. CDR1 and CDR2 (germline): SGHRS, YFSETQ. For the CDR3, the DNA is TGCGCCAGCAGCTTGGCCCCTTCGGCGCTCTCTGGAAACACCATATATTTT. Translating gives CASSLAPSALSGNTIYF.

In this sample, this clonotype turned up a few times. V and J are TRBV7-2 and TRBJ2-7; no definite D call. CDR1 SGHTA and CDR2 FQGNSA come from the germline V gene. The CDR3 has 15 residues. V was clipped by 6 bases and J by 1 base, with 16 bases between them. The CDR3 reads CASSERRLQSYEQYF. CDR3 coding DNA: TGTGCCAGCAGTGAACGGCGGCTCCAATCCTACGAGCAGTACTTC. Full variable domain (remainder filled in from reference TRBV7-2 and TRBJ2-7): GAGVSQSPSNKVTEKGKDVELRCDPISGHTALYWYRQSLGQGLEFLIYFQGNSAPDKSGLPSDRFSAERTGGSVSTLTIQRTQQEDSAVYLCASSERRLQSYEQYFGPGTRLTVT.

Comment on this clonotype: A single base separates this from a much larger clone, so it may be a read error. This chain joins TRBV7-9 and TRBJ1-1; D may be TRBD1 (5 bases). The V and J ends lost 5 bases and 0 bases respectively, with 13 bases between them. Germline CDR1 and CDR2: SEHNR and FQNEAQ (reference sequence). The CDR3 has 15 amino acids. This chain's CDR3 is CASSKSGTVNTEAFF. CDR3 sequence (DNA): TGTGCCAGCAGCAAATCCGGGACGGTGAACACTGAAGCTTTCTTT.

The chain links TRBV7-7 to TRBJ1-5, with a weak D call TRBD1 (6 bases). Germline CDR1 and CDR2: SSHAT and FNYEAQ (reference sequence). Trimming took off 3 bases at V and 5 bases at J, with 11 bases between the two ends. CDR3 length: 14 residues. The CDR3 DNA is TGTGCCAGCAGCTTCGGGGGGGGCGATCAGCCCCAGCATTTT. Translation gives CASSFGGGDQPQHF.

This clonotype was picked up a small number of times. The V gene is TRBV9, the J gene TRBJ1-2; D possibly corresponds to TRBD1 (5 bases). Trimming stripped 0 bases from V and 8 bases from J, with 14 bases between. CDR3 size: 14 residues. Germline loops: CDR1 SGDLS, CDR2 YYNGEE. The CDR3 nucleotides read TGTGCCAGCAGCGTAGGGGGGGGGATTGAGGGCTACACCTTC. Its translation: CASSVGGGIEGYTF. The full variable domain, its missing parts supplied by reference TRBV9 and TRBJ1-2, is DSGVTQTPKHLITATGQRVTLRCSPRSGDLSVYWYQQSLDQGLQFLIQYYNGEERAKGNILERFSAQQFPDLHSELNLSSLELGDSALYFCASSVGGGIEGYTFGSGTRLTVV.

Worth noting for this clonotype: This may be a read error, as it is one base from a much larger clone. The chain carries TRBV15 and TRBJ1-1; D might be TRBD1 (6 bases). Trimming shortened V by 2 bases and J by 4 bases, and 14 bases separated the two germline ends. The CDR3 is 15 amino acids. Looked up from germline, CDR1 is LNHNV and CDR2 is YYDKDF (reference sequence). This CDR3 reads CATSRREGGITEAFF. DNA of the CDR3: TGTGCCACCAGCAGAAGGGAGGGGGGGATCACTGAAGCTTTCTTT.

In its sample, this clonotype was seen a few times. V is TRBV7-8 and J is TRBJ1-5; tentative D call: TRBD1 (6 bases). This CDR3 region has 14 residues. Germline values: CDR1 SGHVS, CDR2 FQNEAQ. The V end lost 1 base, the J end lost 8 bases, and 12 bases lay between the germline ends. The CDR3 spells CASSLEQGSKPQHF. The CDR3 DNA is TGTGCCAGCAGCTTAGAACAGGGAAGCAAGCCCCAGCATTTT. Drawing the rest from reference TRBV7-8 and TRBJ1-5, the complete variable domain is GAGVSQSPRYKVAKRGQDVALRCDPISGHVSLFWYQQALGQGPEFLTYFQNEAQLDKSGLPSDRFFAERPEGSVSTLKIQRTQQEDSAVYLCASSLEQGSKPQHFGDGTRLSIL.

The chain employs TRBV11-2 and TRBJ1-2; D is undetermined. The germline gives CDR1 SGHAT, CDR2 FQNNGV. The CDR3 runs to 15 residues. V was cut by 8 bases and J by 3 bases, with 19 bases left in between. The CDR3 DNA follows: TGTGCCAGCTCACCATCACTACCGGGGTACTATGGCTACACCTTC. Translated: CASSPSLPGYYGYTF.

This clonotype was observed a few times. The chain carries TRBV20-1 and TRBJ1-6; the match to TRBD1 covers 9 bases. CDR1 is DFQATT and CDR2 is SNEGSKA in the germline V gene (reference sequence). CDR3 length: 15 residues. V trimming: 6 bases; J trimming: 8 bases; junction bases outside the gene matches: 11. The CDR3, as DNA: TGCAGTGCGAGTCCTGGGACAGGGAGTCATTCACCCCTCCACTTT. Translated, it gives CSASPGTGSHSPLHF.

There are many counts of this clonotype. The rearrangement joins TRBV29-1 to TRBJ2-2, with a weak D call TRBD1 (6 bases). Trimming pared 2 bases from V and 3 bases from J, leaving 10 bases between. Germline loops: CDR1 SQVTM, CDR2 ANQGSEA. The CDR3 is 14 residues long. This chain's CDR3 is CSVESRGYTGELFF. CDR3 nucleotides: TGCAGCGTTGAAAGCAGGGGATACACCGGGGAGCTGTTTTTT.

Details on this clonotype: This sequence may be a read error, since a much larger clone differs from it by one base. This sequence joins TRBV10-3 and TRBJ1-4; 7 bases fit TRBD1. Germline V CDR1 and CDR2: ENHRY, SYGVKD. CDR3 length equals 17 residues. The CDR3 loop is CAISETDDRAGNEELFF. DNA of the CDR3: TGTGCCATCAGTGAGACCGACGACAGGGCCGGGAATGAAGAACTGTTTTTT.

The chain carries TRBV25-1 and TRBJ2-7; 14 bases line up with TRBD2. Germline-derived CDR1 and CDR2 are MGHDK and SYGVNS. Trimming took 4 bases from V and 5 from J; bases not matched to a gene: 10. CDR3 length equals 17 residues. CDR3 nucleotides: TGTGCCAGCAGTGCCCTTGAGGGACTAGCGGGAGAAAACGAGCAGTACTTC. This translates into CASSALEGLAGENEQYF.

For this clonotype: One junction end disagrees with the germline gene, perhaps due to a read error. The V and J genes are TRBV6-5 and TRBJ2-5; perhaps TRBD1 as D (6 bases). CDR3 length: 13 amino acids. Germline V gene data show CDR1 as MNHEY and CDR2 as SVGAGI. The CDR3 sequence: CAISYRRGETQYF. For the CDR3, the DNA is TGTGCCATCAGTTACCGCAGGGGAGAGACCCAGTACTTC.

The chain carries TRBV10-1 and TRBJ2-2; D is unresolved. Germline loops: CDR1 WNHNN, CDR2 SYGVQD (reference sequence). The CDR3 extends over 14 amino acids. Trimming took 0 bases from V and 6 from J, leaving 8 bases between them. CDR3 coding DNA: TGCGCCAGCAGTGAGTCGGGTCCACCCGGGGAGCTGTTTTTT. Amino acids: CASSESGPPGELFF.

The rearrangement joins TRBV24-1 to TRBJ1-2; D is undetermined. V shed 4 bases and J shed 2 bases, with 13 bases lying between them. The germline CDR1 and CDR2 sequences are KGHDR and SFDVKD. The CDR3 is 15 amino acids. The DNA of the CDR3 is TGTGCCACCAGTGACCGCGAAGGGCAGAACTATGGCTACACCTTC. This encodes CATSDREGQNYGYTF.

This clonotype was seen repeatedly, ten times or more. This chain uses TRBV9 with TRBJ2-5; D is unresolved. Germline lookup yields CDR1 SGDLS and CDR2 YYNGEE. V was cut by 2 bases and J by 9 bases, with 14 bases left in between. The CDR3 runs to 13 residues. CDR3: CASSVDHGLPQYF. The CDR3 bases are TGTGCCAGCAGCGTGGACCACGGTCTGCCCCAGTACTTC.

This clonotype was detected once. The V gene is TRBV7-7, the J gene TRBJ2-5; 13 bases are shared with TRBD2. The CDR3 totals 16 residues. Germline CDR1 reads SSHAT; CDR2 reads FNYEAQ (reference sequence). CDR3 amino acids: CASPWTSGSQEETQYF. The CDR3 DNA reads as TGTGCTAGCCCCTGGACTAGCGGGAGTCAGGAGGAGACCCAGTACTTC.